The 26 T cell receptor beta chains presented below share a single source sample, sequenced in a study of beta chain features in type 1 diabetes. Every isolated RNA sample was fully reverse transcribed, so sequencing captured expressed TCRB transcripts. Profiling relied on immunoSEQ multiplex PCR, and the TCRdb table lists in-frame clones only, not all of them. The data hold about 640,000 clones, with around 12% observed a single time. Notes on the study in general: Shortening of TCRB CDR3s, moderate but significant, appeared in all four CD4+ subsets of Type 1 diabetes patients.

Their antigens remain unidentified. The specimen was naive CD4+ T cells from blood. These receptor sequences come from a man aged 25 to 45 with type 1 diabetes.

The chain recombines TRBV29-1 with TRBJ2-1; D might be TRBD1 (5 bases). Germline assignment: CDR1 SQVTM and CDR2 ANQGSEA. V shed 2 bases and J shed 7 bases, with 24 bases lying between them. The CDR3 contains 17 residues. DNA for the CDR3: TGCAGCGTTGAAAGGGTGATTGGGTCAGGGTTAAGGAATGAGCAGTTCTTC. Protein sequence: CSVERVIGSGLRNEQFF.

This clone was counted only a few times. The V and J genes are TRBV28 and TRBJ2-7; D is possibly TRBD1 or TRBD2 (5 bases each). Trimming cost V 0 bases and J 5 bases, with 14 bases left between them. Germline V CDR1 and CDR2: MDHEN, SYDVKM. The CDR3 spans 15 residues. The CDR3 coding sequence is TGTGCCAGCAGTTTATGGGGGACCTATACGAACGAGCAGTACTTC. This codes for CASSLWGTYTNEQYF.

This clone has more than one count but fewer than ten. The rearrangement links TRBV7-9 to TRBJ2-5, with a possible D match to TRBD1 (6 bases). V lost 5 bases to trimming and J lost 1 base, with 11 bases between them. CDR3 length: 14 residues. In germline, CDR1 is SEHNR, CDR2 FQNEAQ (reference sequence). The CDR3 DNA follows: TGTGCCAGCAGCAACCAGGGGATCCAAGAGACCCAGTACTTC. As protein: CASSNQGIQETQYF.

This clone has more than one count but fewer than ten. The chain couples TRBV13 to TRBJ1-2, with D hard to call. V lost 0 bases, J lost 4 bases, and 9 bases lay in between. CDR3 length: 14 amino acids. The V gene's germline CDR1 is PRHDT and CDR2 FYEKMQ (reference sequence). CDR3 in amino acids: CASSLGQRGYGYTF. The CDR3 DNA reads TGTGCCAGCAGCTTAGGCCAGAGAGGCTATGGCTACACCTTC.

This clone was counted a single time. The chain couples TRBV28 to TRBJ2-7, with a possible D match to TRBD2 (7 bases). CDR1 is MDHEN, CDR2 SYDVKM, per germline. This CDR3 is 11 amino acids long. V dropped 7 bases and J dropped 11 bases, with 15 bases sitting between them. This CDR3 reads CASTGQSGEYF. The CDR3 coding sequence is TGTGCCAGCACGGGACAAAGCGGGGAGTACTTC.

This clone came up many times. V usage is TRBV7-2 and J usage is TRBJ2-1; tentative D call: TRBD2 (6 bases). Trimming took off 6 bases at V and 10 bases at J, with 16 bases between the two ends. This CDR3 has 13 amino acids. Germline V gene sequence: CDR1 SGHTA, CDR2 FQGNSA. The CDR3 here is CASRVPSGVEQFF. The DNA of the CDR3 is TGTGCCAGCAGAGTACCTTCGGGGGTAGAGCAGTTCTTC.

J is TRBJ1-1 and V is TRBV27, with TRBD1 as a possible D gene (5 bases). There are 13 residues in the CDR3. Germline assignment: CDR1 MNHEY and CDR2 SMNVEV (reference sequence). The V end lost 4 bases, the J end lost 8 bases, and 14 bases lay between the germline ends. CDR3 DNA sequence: TGTGCCAGCAGTTCTTGGACCCAGGGCGAAGCTTTCTTT. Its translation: CASSSWTQGEAFF.

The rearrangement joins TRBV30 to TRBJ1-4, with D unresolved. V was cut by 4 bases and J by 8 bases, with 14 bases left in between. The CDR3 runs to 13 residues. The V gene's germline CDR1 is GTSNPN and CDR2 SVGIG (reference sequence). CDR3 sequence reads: CAWTPAPGEKLFF. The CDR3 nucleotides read TGTGCCTGGACCCCGGCTCCCGGAGAAAAACTGTTTTTT. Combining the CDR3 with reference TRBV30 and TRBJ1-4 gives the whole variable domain SQTIHQWPATLVQPVGSPLSLECTVEGTSNPNLYWYRQAAGRGLQLLFYSVGIGQISSEVPQNLSASRPQDRQFILSSKKLLLSDSGFYLCAWTPAPGEKLFFGSGTQLSVL.

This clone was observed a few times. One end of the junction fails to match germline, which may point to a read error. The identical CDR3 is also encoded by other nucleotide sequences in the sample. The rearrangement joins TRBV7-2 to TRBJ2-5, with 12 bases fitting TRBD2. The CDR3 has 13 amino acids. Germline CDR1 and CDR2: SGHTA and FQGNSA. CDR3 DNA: TGTGCCAGCAGCCTAGCGGGGGGGGAGACCCAGTACTTC. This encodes CASSLAGGETQYF. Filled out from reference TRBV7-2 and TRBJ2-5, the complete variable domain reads GAGVSQSPSNKVTEKGKDVELRCDPISGHTALYWYRQSLGQGLEFLIYFQGNSAPDKSGLPSDRFSAERTGGSVSTLTIQRTQQEDSAVYLCASSLAGGETQYFGPGTRLLVL.

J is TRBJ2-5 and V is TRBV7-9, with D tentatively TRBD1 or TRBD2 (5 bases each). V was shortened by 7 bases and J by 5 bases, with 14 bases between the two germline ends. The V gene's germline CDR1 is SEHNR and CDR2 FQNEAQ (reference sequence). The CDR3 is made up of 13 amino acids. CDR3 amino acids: CASTGRREETQYF. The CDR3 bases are TGTGCCAGCACGGGACGGCGAGAGGAGACCCAGTACTTC.

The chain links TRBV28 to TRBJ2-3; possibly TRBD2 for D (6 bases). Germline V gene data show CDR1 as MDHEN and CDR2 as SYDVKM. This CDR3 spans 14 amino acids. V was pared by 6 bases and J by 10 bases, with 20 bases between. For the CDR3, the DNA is TGTGCCAGCAGCCTCCCGGGAGCGTCCGGGCCGCAGTATTTT. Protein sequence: CASSLPGASGPQYF.

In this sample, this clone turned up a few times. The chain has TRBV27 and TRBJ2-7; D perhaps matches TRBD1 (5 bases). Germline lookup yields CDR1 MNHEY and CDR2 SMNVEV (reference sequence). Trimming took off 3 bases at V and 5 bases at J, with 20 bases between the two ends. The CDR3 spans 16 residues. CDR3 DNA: TGTGCCAGCAGTTTGAAGGGGCCACTCCGTCGGAACGAGCAGTACTTC. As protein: CASSLKGPLRRNEQYF.

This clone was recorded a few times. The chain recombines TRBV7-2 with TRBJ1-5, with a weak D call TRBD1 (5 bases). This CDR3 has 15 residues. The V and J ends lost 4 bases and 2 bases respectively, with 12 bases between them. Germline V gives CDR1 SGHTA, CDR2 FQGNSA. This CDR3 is CASSSTDRRNQPQHF. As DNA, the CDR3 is TGTGCCAGCAGCTCGACTGACAGACGCAATCAGCCCCAGCATTTT.

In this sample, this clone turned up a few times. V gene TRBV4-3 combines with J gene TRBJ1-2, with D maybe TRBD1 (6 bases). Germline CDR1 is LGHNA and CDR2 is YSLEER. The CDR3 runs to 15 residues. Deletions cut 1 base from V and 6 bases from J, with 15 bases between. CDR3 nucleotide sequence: TGCGCCAGCAGCCAAGGGAGAGGGGGTAGCAATGGCTACACCTTC. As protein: CASSQGRGGSNGYTF.

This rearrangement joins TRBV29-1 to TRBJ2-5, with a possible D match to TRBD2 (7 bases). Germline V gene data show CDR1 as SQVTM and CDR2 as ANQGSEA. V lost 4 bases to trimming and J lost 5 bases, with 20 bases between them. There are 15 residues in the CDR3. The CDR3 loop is CSVAWPPGGFETQYF. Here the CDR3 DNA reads TGCAGCGTTGCTTGGCCCCCGGGGGGCTTTGAGACCCAGTACTTC. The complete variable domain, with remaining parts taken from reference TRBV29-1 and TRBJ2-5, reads SAVISQKPSRDICQRGTSLTIQCQVDSQVTMMFWYRQQPGQSLTLIATANQGSEATYESGFVIDKFPISRPNLTFSTLTVSNMSPEDSSIYLCSVAWPPGGFETQYFGPGTRLLVL.

As DNA, the CDR3 is TGCGCCAGCAGCGCCCGGGCCTCGACTAACTATGGCTACACCTTC. This translates into CASSARASTNYGYTF. This chain joins TRBV5-1 and TRBJ1-2; no reliable D call. V was cut by 4 bases and J by 0 bases, with 13 bases left in between. CDR3 length: 15 residues. Germline V lookup: CDR1 SGHRS, CDR2 YFSETQ.

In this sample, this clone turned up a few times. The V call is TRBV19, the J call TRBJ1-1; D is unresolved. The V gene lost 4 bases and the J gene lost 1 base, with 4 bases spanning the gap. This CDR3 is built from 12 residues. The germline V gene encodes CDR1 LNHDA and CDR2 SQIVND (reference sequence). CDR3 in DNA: TGTGCCAGTAGTAGTCGGAACACTGAAGCTTTCTTT. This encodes CASSSRNTEAFF.

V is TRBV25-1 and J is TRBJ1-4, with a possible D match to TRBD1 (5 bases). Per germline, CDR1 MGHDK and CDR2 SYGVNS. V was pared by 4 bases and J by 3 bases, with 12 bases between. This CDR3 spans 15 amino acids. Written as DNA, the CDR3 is TGTGCCAGCAGTGTCTCCGGGACGGCTAATGAAAAACTGTTTTTT. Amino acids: CASSVSGTANEKLFF.

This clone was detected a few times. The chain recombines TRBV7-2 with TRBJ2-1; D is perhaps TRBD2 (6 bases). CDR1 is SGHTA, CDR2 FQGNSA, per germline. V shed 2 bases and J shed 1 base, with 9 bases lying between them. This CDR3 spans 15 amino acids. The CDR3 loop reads CASSLLGGSYNEQFF. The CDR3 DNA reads TGTGCCAGCAGCTTACTGGGGGGTTCCTACAATGAGCAGTTCTTC.

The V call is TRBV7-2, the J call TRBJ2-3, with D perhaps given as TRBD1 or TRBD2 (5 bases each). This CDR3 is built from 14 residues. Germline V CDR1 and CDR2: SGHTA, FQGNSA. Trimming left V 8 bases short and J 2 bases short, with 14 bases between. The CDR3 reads CASRPGRHTDTQYF. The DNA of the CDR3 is TGTGCCAGCCGACCGGGACGCCACACAGATACGCAGTATTTT.

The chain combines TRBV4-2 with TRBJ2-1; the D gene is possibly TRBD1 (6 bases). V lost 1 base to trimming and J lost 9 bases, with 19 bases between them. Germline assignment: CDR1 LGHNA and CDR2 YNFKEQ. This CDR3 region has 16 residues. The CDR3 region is CASSQVVDRRGGEQFF. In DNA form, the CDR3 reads TGTGCCAGCAGCCAAGTAGTCGACCGCAGAGGGGGTGAGCAGTTCTTC.

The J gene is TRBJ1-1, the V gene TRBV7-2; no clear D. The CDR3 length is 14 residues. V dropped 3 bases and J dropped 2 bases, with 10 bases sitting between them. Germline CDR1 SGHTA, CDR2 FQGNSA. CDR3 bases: TGTGCCAGCAGCTTGGAACGAATCAACACTGAAGCTTTCTTT. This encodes CASSLERINTEAFF.

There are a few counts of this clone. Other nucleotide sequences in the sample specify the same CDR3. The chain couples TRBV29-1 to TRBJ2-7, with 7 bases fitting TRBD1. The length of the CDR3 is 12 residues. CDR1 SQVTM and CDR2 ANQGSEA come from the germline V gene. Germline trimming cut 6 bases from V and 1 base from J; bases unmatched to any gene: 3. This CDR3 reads CSVNRGSYEQYF. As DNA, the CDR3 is TGCAGCGTAAACAGGGGATCCTACGAGCAGTACTTC.

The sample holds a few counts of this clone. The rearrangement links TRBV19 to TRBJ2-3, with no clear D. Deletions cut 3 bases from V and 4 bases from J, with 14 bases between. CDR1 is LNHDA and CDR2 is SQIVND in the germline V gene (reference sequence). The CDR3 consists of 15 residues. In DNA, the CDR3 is TGTGCCAGTAGTATGTTGGCCATCGGGCCAGATACGCAGTATTTT. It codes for CASSMLAIGPDTQYF.

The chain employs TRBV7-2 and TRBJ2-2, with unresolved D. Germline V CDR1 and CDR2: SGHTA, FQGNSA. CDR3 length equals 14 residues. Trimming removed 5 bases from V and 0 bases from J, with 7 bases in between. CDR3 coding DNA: TGTGCCAGCAGCCCTCTCGCGAACACCGGGGAGCTGTTTTTT. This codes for CASSPLANTGELFF.

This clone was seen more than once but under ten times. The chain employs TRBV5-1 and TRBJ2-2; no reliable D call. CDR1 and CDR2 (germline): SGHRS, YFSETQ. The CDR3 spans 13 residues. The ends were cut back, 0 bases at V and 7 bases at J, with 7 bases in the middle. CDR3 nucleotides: TGCGCCAGCAGCTTGGCCTACGACGGGGAGCTGTTTTTT. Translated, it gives CASSLAYDGELFF.